These T cell receptor beta chains were read from a single sample in a study of identical twins. TCRdb fed the 5' RACE reads into MiXCR, producing one record per CDR3 protein. Among 1.5 million to 2 million distinct CDR3 sequences, around 33% were seen once, and the ten largest hold about 0.27%. The sample comprised cord blood. These receptors all come from a newborn girl in good health. CDR3s include the opening cysteine and the closing phenylalanine or tryptophan. Fields, in order: clone size, D gene, V gene, J gene, CDR3 DNA, CDR3 protein. A D gene is named only where the DNA matches it firmly. Not all rows give a size; the values are once, few, many and, for expanded clones, a class.

few	.	TRBV20-1	TRBJ1-4	TGCAGTGCTGCCGCTGGTCTTAATGAAAAACTGTTTTTT	CSAAAGLNEKLFF
few	.	TRBV2	TRBJ2-5	TGTGCCAGCCTTCCGCGGGATCAAGAGACCCAGTACTTC	CASLPRDQETQYF
.	TRBD1	TRBV19	TRBJ2-1	TGTGCCAGTAGTATAATTTTCCGGACAGGGGTAGGCAATGAGCAGTTCTTC	CASSIIFRTGVGNEQFF
.	.	TRBV11-2	TRBJ2-7	TGTGCCAGCAGCTTGGGGACACCTAACAATGAGCAGTACTTC	CASSLGTPNNEQYF
.	.	TRBV7-9	TRBJ1-1	TGTGCCAGCAGCTTATGGCAGAGCCTGAACACTGAAGCTTTCTTT	CASSLWQSLNTEAFF
.	TRBD2	TRBV28	TRBJ2-1	TGTGCCAGCAGAGGGGGACTAGCGGGTCTCTACAATGAGCAGTTCTTC	CASRGGLAGLYNEQFF
few	.	TRBV28	TRBJ2-3	TGTGCCAGCACCCCGACTCGGCCCGGACCGCAGTATTTT	CASTPTRPGPQYF
.	.	TRBV4-2	TRBJ1-2	TGTGCCAGCAGCCGAGATGGGGGGACCTCTAACTATGGCTACACCTTC	CASSRDGGTSNYGYTF
.	.	TRBV28	TRBJ2-1	TGTGCCAGCAGTTCCCAGAATATTGAGCAGTTCTTC	CASSSQNIEQFF
.	.	TRBV20-1	TRBJ2-7	TGCAGTGCCACACAGACGGTAAACTTGCAGTACTTC	CSATQTVNLQYF
.	.	TRBV29-1	TRBJ2-1	TGCAGCGTTAAAACAGGGTGGAGGGAGCAGTTCTTC	CSVKTGWREQFF
few	TRBD1	TRBV10-3	TRBJ1-6	TGTGCCATCGGGGACAGGGACAGGGGGAATTCACCCCTCCACTTT	CAIGDRDRGNSPLHF
.	TRBD2	TRBV12-3/TRBV12-4	TRBJ2-1	TGTGCCAGCAGTTTTCGGCCCCTCCGACTAGCGGGGCCTCACTACAATGAGCAGTTCTTC	CASSFRPLRLAGPHYNEQFF
.	.	TRBV10-3	TRBJ2-3	TGTGCCGCCGGAGGGGTAGATACGCAGTATTTT	CAAGGVDTQYF
.	.	TRBV5-4	TRBJ1-1	TGTGCCAGCAGCTTGTGGCGTGAGAATGAAGCTTTCTTT	CASSLWRENEAFF
few	TRBD1	TRBV10-3	TRBJ1-1	TGTGCCATCAGTGAGTGGGGACAGGGGAGAACGAGAACTGAAGCTTTCTTT	CAISEWGQGRTRTEAFF
few	.	TRBV20-1	TRBJ2-6	TGCAGTGCCAATGCTTTCTCTGGGGCCAACGTCCTGACTTTC	CSANAFSGANVLTF
few	TRBD2	TRBV10-3	TRBJ2-3	TGTGCCACCCTACTAGCGGGGGACACAGATACGCAGTATTTT	CATLLAGDTDTQYF
.	TRBD1	TRBV20-1	TRBJ1-2	TGCAGTGCGATTTTCAGGGGGAGTAACTATGGCTACACCTTC	CSAIFRGSNYGYTF
.	TRBD1	TRBV18	TRBJ2-7	TGTGCCAGCTCACCACCCTATCAGGGGGCTTCATACTACGAGCAGTACTTC	CASSPPYQGASYYEQYF
few	.	TRBV20-1	TRBJ1-2	TGCAGTGCTAGGAGGGCAGGTTACTATGGCTACACCTTC	CSARRAGYYGYTF
.	.	TRBV10-3	TRBJ2-1	TGTGTGGTGGGGCAAAATGAGCAGTTCTTC	CVVGQNEQFF
few	TRBD1	TRBV27	TRBJ1-5	TGTGCCAGCAGGAAACAGGGGGCAAGCAATCAGCCCCAGCATTTT	CASRKQGASNQPQHF
.	.	TRBV2	TRBJ2-3	TGTGCCAGCACCAGGGACGGCGGGACAAGCACAGATACGCAGTATTTT	CASTRDGGTSTDTQYF
.	TRBD2	TRBV6-6	TRBJ2-5	TGTGCCAGCAGGGAAATAGCGGGAGGAGAGACCCAGTACTTC	CASREIAGGETQYF
.	.	TRBV6-5	TRBJ1-5	TGTGCCAGCAGTCCCCCAGGGATCGGGCCATATCAGCCCCAGCATTTT	CASSPPGIGPYQPQHF
.	.	TRBV7-9	TRBJ2-3	TGTGCCAGCAAGGGGGGAGATACGCAGTATTTT	CASKGGDTQYF
.	TRBD1	TRBV2	TRBJ2-3	TGTGCCAGCAGTGGCGGGACAGGGGCGGGAGATACGCAGTATTTT	CASSGGTGAGDTQYF
few	.	TRBV28	TRBJ1-4	TGTGCCAGCAGTTTAGGGGGGGAGGATCAGGAAAAACTGTTTTTT	CASSLGGEDQEKLFF
.	.	TRBV9	TRBJ2-3	TGTGTCAGCAGCGTAGATCTCAGAACTAGCACAGATACGCAGTATTTT	CVSSVDLRTSTDTQYF
.	.	TRBV27	TRBJ2-7	TGTGCCAGCAGTCCCAACAGGGGAGGGTACTACGAGCAGTACTTC	CASSPNRGGYYEQYF
few	.	TRBV21-1	TRBJ2-6	TGTGCCAGCAGCAAAGCCCAGGGATTTAGCCTCAAGGATCCCAAGGGGGCCAACGTCCTGACTTTC	CASSKAQGFSLKDPKGANVLTF
.	.	TRBV6-5	TRBJ1-2	TGTGCCAGCAGTTACTCCACGGGATGGCTTTTCTATGGCTACACCTTC	CASSYSTGWLFYGYTF
.	TRBD2	TRBV20-1	TRBJ2-1	TGCAGTGCTCAGGGTGGTTATAGCGGGAGGCTGTTCTTC	CSAQGGYSGRLFF
.	.	TRBV11-2	TRBJ2-5	TGTGCCAGCGGCCTCGGGGCTAGCGAACAAGAGACCCAGTACTTC	CASGLGASEQETQYF
few	.	TRBV14	TRBJ2-1	TGTGCCAGCAGCCAAGATACTATGGGGATAGTCCGTGATGAGCAGTTCTTC	CASSQDTMGIVRDEQFF
.	.	TRBV25-1	TRBJ2-7	TGTGCCAGCCAACTGGGCCCCTACAATGAGCAGTACTTC	CASQLGPYNEQYF
few	.	TRBV27	TRBJ2-1	TGTGCCAGCACCCCGTTGAGCGCAAGCTCCTACAATGAGCAGTTCTTC	CASTPLSASSYNEQFF